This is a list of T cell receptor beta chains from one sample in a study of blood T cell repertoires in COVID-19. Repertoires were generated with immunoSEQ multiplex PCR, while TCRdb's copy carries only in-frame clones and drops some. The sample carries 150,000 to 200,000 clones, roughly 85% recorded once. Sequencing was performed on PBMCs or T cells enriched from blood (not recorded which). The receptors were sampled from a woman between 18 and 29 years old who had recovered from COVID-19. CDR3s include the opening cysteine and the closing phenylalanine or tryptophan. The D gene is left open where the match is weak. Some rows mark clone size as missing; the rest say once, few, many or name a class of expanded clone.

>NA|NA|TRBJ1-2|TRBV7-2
TGTGCCAGCAGCTTAATGGGGGGGGCTTTTACCTATGGCTACACCTTC
CASSLMGGAFTYGYTF
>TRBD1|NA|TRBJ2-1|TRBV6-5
TGTGCCAGCAGTTACGGGGACAGGGTCTACAATGAGCAGTTCTTC
CASSYGDRVYNEQFF
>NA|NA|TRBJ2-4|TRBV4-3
TGCGCCAGCAGCCAAGATCAATCCGGGGTAGCCAAAAACATTCAGTACTTC
CASSQDQSGVAKNIQYF
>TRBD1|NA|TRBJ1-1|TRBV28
TGTGCCAGCAGTGGCCCGGGACAGATGAACACTGAAGCTTTCTTT
CASSGPGQMNTEAFF
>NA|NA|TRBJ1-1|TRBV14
TGTGCCAGCAGCCCGCGGATGAACACTGAAGCTTTCTTT
CASSPRMNTEAFF
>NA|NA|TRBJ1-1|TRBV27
TGTGCCAGCAGTTTAGCAGGGAACACTGAAGCTTTCTTT
CASSLAGNTEAFF
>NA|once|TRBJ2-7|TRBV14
TGTGCCAGCAGCCAACACAGGGACAACTCCTACGAGCAGTACTTC
CASSQHRDNSYEQYF
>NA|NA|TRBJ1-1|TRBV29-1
TGCAGCGTTGGCCCAGGTTCGAACACTGAAGCTTTCTTT
CSVGPGSNTEAFF
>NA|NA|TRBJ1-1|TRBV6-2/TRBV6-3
TGTGCCAGCAGTTCAAGAGATCCCGGAGTAAACACTGAAGCTTTCTTT
CASSSRDPGVNTEAFF
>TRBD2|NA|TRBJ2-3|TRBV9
TGTGCCAGCAGCGTTCCCGGGAGGGCCGGAGATACGCAGTATTTT
CASSVPGRAGDTQYF
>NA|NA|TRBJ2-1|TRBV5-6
TGTGCCAGCAGCTTCTGGACGGGCTTCGGGGTAAGATCCTACAATGAGCAGTTCTTC
CASSFWTGFGVRSYNEQFF
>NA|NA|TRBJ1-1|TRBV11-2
TGTGCCAGCAGCTTAGATCCCTATCTAGGCAGCGAAGCTTTCTTT
CASSLDPYLGSEAFF
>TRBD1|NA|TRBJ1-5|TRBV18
TGTGCCAGCTCACCAAGCGCAGGGGGCCACAATCAGCCCCAGCATTTT
CASSPSAGGHNQPQHF
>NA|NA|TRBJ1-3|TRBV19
TGTGCCAGCGGGACATCCTACTCTGGAAACACCATATATTTT
CASGTSYSGNTIYF
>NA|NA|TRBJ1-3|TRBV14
TGTGCCAGCAGCCATGAGGGATCTGGAAACACCATATATTTT
CASSHEGSGNTIYF
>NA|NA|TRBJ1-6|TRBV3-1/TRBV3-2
TGTGCCTCTACGGCGGCTTATAATTCACCCCTCCACTTT
CASTAAYNSPLHF
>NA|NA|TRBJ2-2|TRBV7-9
TGTGCCAGCAGCTTTAGCGGAGCCCCCACCGGGGAGCTGTTTTTT
CASSFSGAPTGELFF
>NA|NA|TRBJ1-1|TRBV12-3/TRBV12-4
TGTGCCAGCAGCGTGGGGGGGAACACTGAAGCTTTCTTT
CASSVGGNTEAFF
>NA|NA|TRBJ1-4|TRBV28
TGTGCCAGCTCGGACACAGAGACAACTAATGAAAAACTGTTTTTT
CASSDTETTNEKLFF
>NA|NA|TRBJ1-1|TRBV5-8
TGTGCCAGCAGCTCTGCAGGGTACTCTGAAGCTTTCTTT
CASSSAGYSEAFF
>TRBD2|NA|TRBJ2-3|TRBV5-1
TGCGCCAGCAGCTTTGGACGGGGGGGCATAGATACGCAGTATTTT
CASSFGRGGIDTQYF
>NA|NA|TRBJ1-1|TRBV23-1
TGCGCCAGCAGTCAATATAGCCGGGAAAACACTGAAGCTTTCTTT
CASSQYSRENTEAFF
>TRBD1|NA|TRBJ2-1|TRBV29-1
TGCAGCGTTCCCGGACAGGGTAATTGGAATGAGCAGTTCTTC
CSVPGQGNWNEQFF
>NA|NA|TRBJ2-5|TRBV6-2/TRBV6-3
TGTGCCAGCAGTTACGAGTCACAAGAGACCCAGTACTTC
CASSYESQETQYF
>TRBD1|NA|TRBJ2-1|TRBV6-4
TGTGCCAGCAGTGACGCGGACAGGGGAGGGGATGAGCAGTTCTTC
CASSDADRGGDEQFF
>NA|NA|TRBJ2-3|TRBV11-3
TGTGCCAGCAGCTTAGACGGGGGTCCCACAGATACGCAGTATTTT
CASSLDGGPTDTQYF
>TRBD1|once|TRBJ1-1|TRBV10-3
TGTGCCATCAGCCCGACAGGGACCACTGAAGCTTTCTTT
CAISPTGTTEAFF
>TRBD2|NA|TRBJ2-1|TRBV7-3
TGTGCCAGCAGCTTATCTAGCGGGAGAGAGCAGTTCTTC
CASSLSSGREQFF
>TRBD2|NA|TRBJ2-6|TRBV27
TGTGCCAGCAGTGGACTAGCGGGAGGTGGGGCCAACGTCCTGACTTTC
CASSGLAGGGANVLTF
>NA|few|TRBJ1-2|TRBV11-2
TGTGCCAGCAGTGGCATCAGGGTCGTTGGCTACACCTTC
CASSGIRVVGYTF
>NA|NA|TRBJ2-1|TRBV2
TGTGCCGGCGGACAGTACAATGAGCAGTTCTTC
CAGGQYNEQFF
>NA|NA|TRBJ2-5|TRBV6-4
TGTGCCAGCAGTGAAGGCGAGGGGGGGCCTCAGACCCAGTACTTC
CASSEGEGGPQTQYF
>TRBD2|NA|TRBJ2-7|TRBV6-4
TGTGCCAGCACCGACGACTGGGGCCGCGGGGGAGACTACGAGCAGTACTTC
CASTDDWGRGGDYEQYF
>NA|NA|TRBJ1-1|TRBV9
TGTGCCAGCAGCGGAATAGCGAGTGCTGAAGCTTTCTTT
CASSGIASAEAFF
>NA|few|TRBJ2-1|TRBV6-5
TGTGCCAGCAGTTACGAGGCTCCTGGCTCCTACAATGAGCAGTTCTTC
CASSYEAPGSYNEQFF
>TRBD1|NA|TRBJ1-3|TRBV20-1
TGCAGTGCTGGTGACAGGGGTATTAACACCATATATTTT
CSAGDRGINTIYF
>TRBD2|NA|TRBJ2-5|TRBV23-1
TGCGCCAGCATTCGAAGTGGGCGGGAGGTCCTGGAGACCCAGTACTTC
CASIRSGREVLETQYF
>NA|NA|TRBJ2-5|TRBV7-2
TGTGCCAGCAGCTTAGCAGTTCGGACAGTCCAAGAGACCCAGTACTTC
CASSLAVRTVQETQYF
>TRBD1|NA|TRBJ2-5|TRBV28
TGTGCCAGCAGTGGGCGGACAGGGGGAGAGACCCAGTACTTC
CASSGRTGGETQYF
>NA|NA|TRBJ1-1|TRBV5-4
TGTGCCAGCAGCTTAGGACATGAAGCTTTCTTT
CASSLGHEAFF
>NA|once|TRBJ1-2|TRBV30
TGTGCCTGGTCCACAGGAAACTATGGCTACACCTTC
CAWSTGNYGYTF
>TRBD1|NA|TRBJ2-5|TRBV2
TGTGCCAGCAACCAGGGGGTCGGGGAGACCCAGTACTTC
CASNQGVGETQYF
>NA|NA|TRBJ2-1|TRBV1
TGCACCAGCAGCCAAGGGTCGTGGGGAGCAAAGAATGAGCAGTTCTTC
CTSSQGSWGAKNEQFF
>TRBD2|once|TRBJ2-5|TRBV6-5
TGTGCCAGCTCAGGCGGGGGGGAGTACCAAGAGACCCAGTACTTC
CASSGGGEYQETQYF